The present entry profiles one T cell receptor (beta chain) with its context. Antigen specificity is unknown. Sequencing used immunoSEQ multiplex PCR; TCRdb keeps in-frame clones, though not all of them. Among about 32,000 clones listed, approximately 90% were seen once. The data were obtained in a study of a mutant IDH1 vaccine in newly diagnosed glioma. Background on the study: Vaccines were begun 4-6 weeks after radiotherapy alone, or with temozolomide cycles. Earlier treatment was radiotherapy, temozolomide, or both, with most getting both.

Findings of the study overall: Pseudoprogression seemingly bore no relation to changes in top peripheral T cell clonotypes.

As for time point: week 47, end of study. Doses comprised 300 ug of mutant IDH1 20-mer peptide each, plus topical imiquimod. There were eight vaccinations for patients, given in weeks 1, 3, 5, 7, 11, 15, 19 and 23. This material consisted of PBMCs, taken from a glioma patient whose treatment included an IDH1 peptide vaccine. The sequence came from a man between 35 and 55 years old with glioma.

The CDR3 nucleotides are TGTGCCAGCTCACCCGGGACTAGCAGCGAGCAGTACTTC. Residues: CASSPGTSSEQYF. The chain couples TRBV18 to TRBJ2-7, with 9 bases that match TRBD2. Germline loops: CDR1 KGHSH, CDR2 LQKENI. The CDR3 sequence is 13 residues long. V lost 3 bases and J lost 6; bases outside the gene matches: 3.